A selection of T cell receptor beta chains follows, all from one sample in a study of cytomegalovirus exposure and HLA in healthy donors. TCRdb keeps only in-frame clones here, not all; method: immunoSEQ multiplex PCR. This table has some 340,000 clones, about nine tenths appearing once. The sample comprised PBMCs. The receptor source for this set is a woman aged 25 to 39 in good health and CMV-seropositive. Each CDR3 is given without its conserved first and last residue. Fields, in order: J gene, V gene, CDR3 protein.

TRBJ2-5	TRBV7-7	ASSLILDRDNQETQY
TRBJ2-6	TRBV9	ASSVGAGANVLT
TRBJ2-7	TRBV28	ATQRRGITYEQY
TRBJ1-2	TRBV7-2	ASSLSREGGYT
TRBJ2-1	TRBV5-1	ASSSPTIGSEQF
TRBJ2-7	TRBV7-3	ASSHIPRDGLYEQY
TRBJ2-7	TRBV29-1	SVSDRTHEQY
TRBJ2-1	TRBV7-3	ASSRTGGTYNEQF
TRBJ2-2	TRBV29-1	SVQSGGFIGELF
TRBJ2-3	TRBV7-9	ASSLSPSGSSGDTQY
TRBJ2-3	TRBV5-1	ASSPHTPGQGADTQY
TRBJ2-3	TRBV28	ASREPGSRTSTQY
TRBJ2-5	TRBV13	ASSIAGGETQY
TRBJ2-1	TRBV12-1	ASRPGLAVYNEQF
TRBJ2-1	TRBV5-1	ASSWTSGADNEQF
TRBJ2-5	TRBV7-7	ASSFLGGGETQY
TRBJ2-4	TRBV2	ASSGTADVPKNIQY
TRBJ2-7	TRBV18	ASSPSGSRAYEQY
TRBJ2-7	TRBV19	ASSTGRHSYEQY
TRBJ2-7	TRBV6-5	ASSYKAQYSTYEQY
TRBJ2-7	TRBV11-2	ASSLVGGSYEQY
TRBJ1-1	TRBV6-5	ASSLVGGSPFEAF
TRBJ1-2	TRBV4-3	ASSQDGGRNYGYT
TRBJ2-3	TRBV11-2	ASSSWDSSTDTQY
TRBJ2-6	TRBV7-3	ATSSRSGANVLT
TRBJ2-5	TRBV5-1	ASSTGIQETQY
TRBJ1-4	TRBV29-1	SVKTGTLNEKLF
TRBJ2-5	TRBV7-2	ASSLAGQRQETQY
TRBJ1-5	TRBV2	ASNALGSQQPQH
TRBJ2-2	TRBV9	ASSVAITGLNTGELF